One sample yielded the 32 T cell receptor beta chains listed below, sequenced in a study of T cells in localized non-small cell lung cancer. The assay was immunoSEQ multiplex PCR, and TCRdb's table has in-frame clones only and misses some. The sample has 60,000 to 75,000 clones; about four fifths are singletons. The input for sequencing was PBMCs, taken before any cancer treatment. All receptors derive from a man aged 35-69 years with stage II lung adenocarcinoma.

The rearrangement links TRBV2 to TRBJ1-1; tentative D call: TRBD1 (5 bases). The V gene's germline CDR1 is SNHLY and CDR2 FYNNEI. This CDR3 spans 15 amino acids. V lost 6 bases, J lost 0 bases, and 14 bases lay in between. The CDR3 is CASRGAAPMNTEAFF. CDR3 sequence (DNA): TGTGCCAGCAGAGGGGCAGCCCCTATGAACACTGAAGCTTTCTTT.

The CDR3 here is CASSTAGLAAYNEQFF. The CDR3 bases are TGTGCCAGCAGTACCGCGGGACTAGCGGCCTACAATGAGCAGTTCTTC. The chain joins TRBV27 to TRBJ2-1; 11 bases line up with TRBD2. The CDR3 covers 16 residues. Germline lookup yields CDR1 MNHEY and CDR2 SMNVEV (reference sequence). Trimming took 5 bases from V and 2 from J; bases not matched to a gene: 5.

There are a few counts of this clone. This chain uses TRBV19 with TRBJ1-1; tentative D call: TRBD1 (5 bases). CDR1 and CDR2 (germline): LNHDA, SQIVND (reference sequence). Trimming removed 5 bases at V and 2 bases at J, with 9 bases between. The CDR3 spans 13 residues. The CDR3 DNA reads TGTGCCAGTAGTGAACAGGTCAACACTGAAGCTTTCTTT. This sequence encodes CASSEQVNTEAFF.

Only a few counts were recorded for this clone. The V gene is TRBV9, the J gene TRBJ1-1; D unresolved. The CDR3 runs to 13 residues. Trimming left V 7 bases short and J 0 bases short, with 10 bases between. Germline-derived CDR1 and CDR2 are SGDLS and YYNGEE. The CDR3 DNA reads as TGTGCCAGCGGGCAGGCGATGAACACTGAAGCTTTCTTT. Translating it yields CASGQAMNTEAFF.

The chain is built from TRBV29-1 and TRBJ1-5; TRBD1 matches at 8 bases. The CDR3 loop spans 12 amino acids. From germline, CDR1 is SQVTM and CDR2 ANQGSEA. V lost 4 bases, J lost 6 bases, and 2 bases stayed unmatched. CDR3: CSVAQGGQPQHF. The CDR3 DNA reads as TGCAGCGTTGCACAGGGGGGTCAGCCCCAGCATTTT. Variable domain in full (rest from reference TRBV29-1 and TRBJ1-5): SAVISQKPSRDICQRGTSLTIQCQVDSQVTMMFWYRQQPGQSLTLIATANQGSEATYESGFVIDKFPISRPNLTFSTLTVSNMSPEDSSIYLCSVAQGGQPQHFGDGTRLSIL.

V and J are TRBV12-2 and TRBJ2-5; TRBD2, the table's D call, lacks a check against the DNA. TRBV12-2 is designated a pseudogene. The CDR3 has 15 residues. CDR3 DNA: TGTGCAAGTCGCTTAGCGGTGACTAGCGGAGAGACCCAGTACTTC. Translated: CASRLAVTSGETQYF.

V is TRBV29-1 and J is TRBJ2-3, with 13 nucleotides matching TRBD2. Trimming cost V 3 bases and J 3 bases; bases outside gene matches: 3. CDR1 SQVTM and CDR2 ANQGSEA come from the germline V gene. The CDR3 loop spans 15 amino acids. CDR3 in DNA: TGCAGCGTTGAGGGACTAGCGGGATCGACAGATACGCAGTATTTT. It encodes CSVEGLAGSTDTQYF.

This chain connects TRBV19 to TRBJ2-1; 13 bases fit TRBD2. After removal of 1 base from V and 0 bases from J, the junction contained 9 bases not matched to a gene. This CDR3 comprises 20 residues. Germline V gene data show CDR1 as LNHDA and CDR2 as SQIVND (reference sequence). The CDR3 nucleotides are TGTGCCAGTAGTATAGGGACTAGCGGGAGTCCAGCGGCCTCCTACAATGAGCAGTTCTTC. Translating gives CASSIGTSGSPAASYNEQFF. The full variable domain, rest sourced from reference TRBV19 and TRBJ2-1, is DGGITQSPKYLFRKEGQNVTLSCEQNLNHDAMYWYRQDPGQGLRLIYYSQIVNDFQKGDIAEGYSVSREKKESFPLTVTSAQKNPTAFYLCASSIGTSGSPAASYNEQFFGPGTRLTVL.

This rearrangement joins TRBV14 to TRBJ2-7, with D uncertain. CDR1 is SGHDN and CDR2 is FVKESK in the germline V gene. CDR3 length: 13 amino acids. Trimming removed 1 base at V and 2 bases at J, with 6 bases between. CDR3 nucleotide sequence: TGTGCCAGCAGCCAAGGAGGAGCCTACGAGCAGTACTTC. The encoded protein is CASSQGGAYEQYF.

This chain joins TRBV7-8 and TRBJ2-1; unclear D gene. CDR3 length: 11 amino acids. Looked up from germline, CDR1 is SGHVS and CDR2 is FQNEAQ. The germline V and J ends were trimmed by 4 bases and 15 bases, with 13 bases remaining between them. The CDR3 loop is CASSSSGSPFF. CDR3 sequence (DNA): TGTGCCAGCAGCTCCTCGGGCAGTCCGTTCTTC.

This clone occurred once. The V call is TRBV5-1, the J call TRBJ2-7; 14 nucleotides agree with TRBD2. Germline-derived CDR1 and CDR2 are SGHRS and YFSETQ. V dropped 3 bases and J dropped 4; count of bases not matched to a gene: 9. This CDR3 contains 17 residues. The CDR3 bases are TGCGCCAGCAGCTCACAAGGACTAGCGGGAGGACCGTACGAGCAGTACTTC. It encodes CASSSQGLAGGPYEQYF.

This rearrangement joins TRBV18 to TRBJ2-1; 15 bases are shared with TRBD2. The CDR3 is made up of 14 amino acids. The V gene's germline CDR1 is KGHSH and CDR2 LQKENI. The V gene end was trimmed by 0 bases and the J gene end by 12 bases; junction bases not matched to a gene: 0. CDR3 in amino acids: CASSPPGLAGGQFF. The CDR3, as DNA: TGTGCCAGCTCACCACCGGGACTAGCGGGAGGGCAGTTCTTC.

J is TRBJ2-3 and V is TRBV5-1; perhaps TRBD2 as D (5 bases). Deletions cut 0 bases from V and 2 bases from J, with 10 bases between. The CDR3 loop spans 15 amino acids. Germline V gene lookup returns CDR1 SGHRS and CDR2 YFSETQ. The CDR3 reads CASSLGPGITDTQYF. The CDR3 nucleotides read TGCGCCAGCAGCTTGGGTCCGGGGATCACAGATACGCAGTATTTT.

The chain carries TRBV14 and TRBJ1-1; a weak D match, TRBD1 (5 bases). The CDR3 consists of 13 residues. Germline V gives CDR1 SGHDN, CDR2 FVKESK. The ends were cut back, 0 bases at V and 6 bases at J, with 8 bases in the middle. CDR3 in amino acids: CASSQDETAEAFF. The DNA for the CDR3 is TGTGCCAGCAGCCAAGATGAGACAGCTGAAGCTTTCTTT.

This chain uses TRBV30 with TRBJ2-5, with D maybe TRBD1 (5 bases). V was cut by 4 bases and J by 5 bases, with 14 bases left in between. Germline V gene lookup returns CDR1 GTSNPN and CDR2 SVGIG (reference sequence). This CDR3 comprises 13 residues. The CDR3 coding sequence is TGTGCCTGGATGAAGGTCCAGGGTGAGACCCAGTACTTC. Encoded protein: CAWMKVQGETQYF. Drawing the rest from reference TRBV30 and TRBJ2-5, the complete variable domain is SQTIHQWPATLVQPVGSPLSLECTVEGTSNPNLYWYRQAAGRGLQLLFYSVGIGQISSEVPQNLSASRPQDRQFILSSKKLLLSDSGFYLCAWMKVQGETQYFGPGTRLLVL.

This clone appeared once. The J gene is TRBJ2-3, the V gene TRBV2; 9 nucleotides match TRBD2. This CDR3 region has 15 residues. J lost 6 bases, V lost 9 bases, and 13 bases had no gene match. Germline V gene lookup returns CDR1 SNHLY and CDR2 FYNNEI. CDR3 nucleotide sequence: TGTGCCAGTTCCATCGGACAGGCGGGGGGGGATACGCAGTATTTT. Encoded protein: CASSIGQAGGDTQYF.

The CDR3 DNA follows: TGTGCCAGCAGTGAAGCGCCGAAGGACACTGAAGCTTTCTTT. Translating gives CASSEAPKDTEAFF. The rearrangement links TRBV6-1 to TRBJ1-1; no firm D call. The CDR3 is 14 amino acids. Trimming stripped 0 bases from V and 3 bases from J, with 8 bases between. Per the germline V gene, CDR1 is MNHNS and CDR2 is SASEGT.

The chain combines TRBV19 with TRBJ1-1; tentatively, D is TRBD1 (6 bases). Germline V gene data show CDR1 as LNHDA and CDR2 as SQIVND (reference sequence). CDR3 length: 16 residues. The V end lost 4 bases, the J end lost 5 bases, and 20 bases lay between the germline ends. The CDR3 loop reads CASSTSKQGRATEAFF. The CDR3 region has the DNA TGTGCCAGTAGTACCTCCAAACAGGGCCGTGCAACTGAAGCTTTCTTT. The variable domain in full, completed from reference TRBV19 and TRBJ1-1, reads DGGITQSPKYLFRKEGQNVTLSCEQNLNHDAMYWYRQDPGQGLRLIYYSQIVNDFQKGDIAEGYSVSREKKESFPLTVTSAQKNPTAFYLCASSTSKQGRATEAFFGQGTRLTVV.

By sample share, this clone is medium-sized. The V call is TRBV5-1, the J call TRBJ1-1, with 8 bases fitting TRBD1. CDR3 length: 15 amino acids. The germline gives CDR1 SGHRS, CDR2 YFSETQ. Germline trimming cut 3 bases from V and 1 base from J; bases unmatched to any gene: 5. This CDR3 is CASSSQTGENTEAFF. As DNA, the CDR3 is TGCGCCAGCAGCTCGCAGACAGGGGAGAACACTGAAGCTTTCTTT.

This clone occurred a few times. Within the sample, other DNA sequences also encode this same CDR3. The rearrangement uses TRBV7-2 and TRBJ1-4; 7 bases are shared with TRBD1. V gave up 5 bases and J gave up 0 bases; unmatched junction bases: 3. The CDR3 consists of 15 residues. CDR1 and CDR2 from the germline V gene are SGHTA and FQGNSA. CDR3 sequence (DNA): TGTGCCAGCAGCCCAGACAGGGCAACTAATGAAAAACTGTTTTTT. It encodes CASSPDRATNEKLFF.

This clone appeared once. The rearrangement uses TRBV7-9 and TRBJ2-5, with 7 bases that match TRBD1. V trimming: 4 bases; J trimming: 4 bases; junction bases outside the gene matches: 0. CDR1 is SEHNR, CDR2 FQNEAQ, per germline (reference sequence). This CDR3 is 12 amino acids long. For the CDR3, the DNA is TGTGCCAGCAGCTGGACAGGAGAGACCCAGTACTTC. The encoded protein is CASSWTGETQYF.

The chain has TRBV21-1 and TRBJ1-5. TRBV21-1 is described as a pseudogene. CDR3 length equals 16 residues. The CDR3 sequence is CASSKAEGSGNQPQHF. The CDR3 DNA sequence: TGTGCCAGCAGCAAAGCGGAAGGGAGCGGCAATCAGCCCCAGCATTTT.

V and J are TRBV27 and TRBJ1-4; D gene unclear. The V end was cut by 0 bases, the J end by 7 bases, with 9 bases between. CDR1 MNHEY and CDR2 SMNVEV come from the germline V gene (reference sequence). The CDR3 is 14 amino acids. DNA for the CDR3: TGTGCCAGCAGTTTATCGAGGCAGATTGAAAAACTGTTTTTT. Encoded protein: CASSLSRQIEKLFF.

The V call is TRBV5-1, the J call TRBJ1-2, with D possibly being TRBD1 (5 bases). Germline lookup yields CDR1 SGHRS and CDR2 YFSETQ. CDR3 length: 14 residues. V was cut by 0 bases and J by 7 bases, with 13 bases left in between. The CDR3 is CASSLEAGRGGYTF. The CDR3 region has the DNA TGCGCCAGCAGCTTGGAGGCAGGGCGGGGTGGCTACACCTTC.

J is TRBJ1-2 and V is TRBV5-1; TRBD1 might be the D (5 bases). In germline, CDR1 is SGHRS, CDR2 YFSETQ. The CDR3 covers 14 residues. Trimming cost V 2 bases and J 7 bases, with 15 bases left between them. The CDR3 DNA follows: TGCGCCAGCAGCTTCACCGGGACTAAGAGTGGCTACACCTTC. Translating gives CASSFTGTKSGYTF.

The rearrangement links TRBV15 to TRBJ2-3, with 10 bases aligning to TRBD1. In germline, CDR1 is LNHNV, CDR2 YYDKDF (reference sequence). Trimming at V came to 1 base and at J to 3 bases, leaving 1 base not matched to a gene. This CDR3 has 15 amino acids. The CDR3 spells CATSRGGQGTDTQYF. The CDR3 DNA reads as TGTGCCACCAGCAGAGGGGGACAGGGGACAGATACGCAGTATTTT.

A few counts support this clone. V usage is TRBV2 and J usage is TRBJ1-1; 9 bases are shared with TRBD1. The J segment lost 0 bases and the V segment lost 7 bases, leaving 6 bases of the junction unmatched. This CDR3 spans 15 amino acids. CDR1 SNHLY and CDR2 FYNNEI come from the germline V gene. The CDR3, as DNA: TGTGCCAGCAAGGGAACAGGGGGCATGAACACTGAAGCTTTCTTT. It specifies CASKGTGGMNTEAFF.

The chain carries TRBV10-3 and TRBJ2-1, with 7 bases identical to TRBD2. The junction had 6 bases not matched to a gene; V was cut back by 7 bases and J by 0 bases. Germline-derived CDR1 and CDR2 are ENHRY and SYGVKD. This CDR3 spans 15 amino acids. For the CDR3, the DNA is TGTGCCATCATGCAAGCGGGAAGCTCCTACAATGAGCAGTTCTTC. Residues: CAIMQAGSSYNEQFF.

The V gene is TRBV9, the J gene TRBJ2-4; the match to TRBD1 covers 10 bases. From germline, CDR1 is SGDLS and CDR2 YYNGEE. The CDR3 is 16 residues long. The ends lost 1 base at V and 4 bases at J; junction bases unmatched: 5. CDR3 DNA sequence: TGTGCCAGCAGCGTATCGGGGGACAGGGGAAAAAACATTCAGTACTTC. Translating it yields CASSVSGDRGKNIQYF. The full variable domain, rest sourced from reference TRBV9 and TRBJ2-4, is DSGVTQTPKHLITATGQRVTLRCSPRSGDLSVYWYQQSLDQGLQFLIQYYNGEERAKGNILERFSAQQFPDLHSELNLSSLELGDSALYFCASSVSGDRGKNIQYFGAGTRLSVL.

This clone was seen just once. The V call is TRBV5-1, the J call TRBJ1-1; 9 bases are shared with TRBD1. Germline trimming cut 4 bases from V and 4 bases from J; bases unmatched to any gene: 11. The CDR3 runs to 16 residues. CDR1 and CDR2 (germline): SGHRS, YFSETQ. The CDR3 DNA reads TGCGCCAGCAGCCCACCCGGACAGGGGAGGGTCACTGAAGCTTTCTTT. It codes for CASSPPGQGRVTEAFF.

This chain joins TRBV19 and TRBJ1-1, with D perhaps matching TRBD1 (6 bases). V dropped 5 bases and J dropped 0 bases, with 19 bases sitting between them. The length of the CDR3 is 17 residues. Germline CDR1 and CDR2: LNHDA and SQIVND (reference sequence). CDR3 sequence: CASSVITGKYMNTEAFF. As DNA, the CDR3 is TGTGCCAGTAGTGTCATTACAGGGAAGTACATGAACACTGAAGCTTTCTTT.

V and J are TRBV10-3 and TRBJ1-2; D gene ambiguous. V was trimmed by 2 bases and J by 0 bases, leaving 10 bases between them. This CDR3 contains 15 residues. Germline assignment: CDR1 ENHRY and CDR2 SYGVKD. CDR3 sequence (DNA): TGTGCCATCAGTGAGATGGGTACGGCTAACTATGGCTACACCTTC. Translated: CAISEMGTANYGYTF.